This T cell receptor (beta chain) was recorded in a study of CD8+CD57+ T cells in acquired aplastic anemia. Per the germline V gene, CDR1 is LGHNA and CDR2 is YNFKEQ. This CDR3 has 13 residues. Between the trimmed V and J ends, which lost 5 bases and 2 bases, there was a span of 8 bases. In patients chosen for sequencing, flow cytometry had shown CD8+CD57+ cell expansion. Genomic DNA provided the template from which TCR beta VDJ and CDR3 profiles were obtained. TCRdb processed the reads anew with MiXCR; each CDR3 protein has one entry. The table shows about 160,000 distinct CDR3 sequences, with 40% to 55% occurring only once.

Sequenced material: sorted CD4+, CD8+, or CD8+CD57+ T cells (not recorded which) from PBMCs. V and J are TRBV4-2 and TRBJ2-3; D call uncertain. This clonotype originated in a human donor with aplastic anemia. The CDR3: CASSSQPTDTQYF. DNA for the CDR3: TGTGCCAGCAGCAGCCAACCCACAGATACGCAGTATTTT.